This TCR beta chain was identified during a study of PD-1 blockade in classical Hodgkin lymphoma. Study-level results: Lower baseline TCR diversity was reported for newly diagnosed patients than for healthy donors. The study found complete responders had baseline diversity similar to newly diagnosed patients. Significantly greater TCR diversity emerged by C4D1 in CD4+ cells but not CD8+ cells. With respect to the repertoire differences, their causes, possibly disease activity or prior therapy, remain undefined.

As to this clone: The antigen is undetermined.

Trimming removed 8 bases from V and 4 bases from J; junction bases left unmatched: 21. Germline CDR1 is SGHAT and CDR2 is FQNNGV. The CDR3 is made up of 18 amino acids. Regarding time point: cycle 4 day 1 (C4D1), after 5 to 7 weeks of nivolumab. Following autologous stem cell transplantation, relapse occurred in every patient, and exposure to brentuximab vedotin varied. The CD4+ T cells used were purified from thawed PBMCs through magnetic negative selection. TCRdb's table, derived via immunoSEQ multiplex PCR, lists solely in-frame clones and lacks some. The data contain around 31,000 clones, about 81% of them singletons.

The TCR sequence derives from a human donor with classical Hodgkin lymphoma. The sequencing used CD4+ T cells from blood, collected before the fourth cycle of nivolumab. The V call is TRBV11-2, the J call TRBJ2-5, with 8 bases aligning to TRBD1. DNA for the CDR3: TGTGCCAGCCGGAGACCATTCAGGGGGCGCAGATTTGGAGAGACCCAGTACTTC. Translating gives CASRRPFRGRRFGETQYF.